This TCR beta chain was identified in a study of CD8 T cells in ankylosing spondylitis. The study, taken as a whole, reports: Past studies reported some motif variants in reactive arthritis synovial fluid and blood. A TCR beta motif of 7 or 8 highly homologous variants appeared characteristic of ankylosing spondylitis blood.

TCRdb ran MiXCR on the 5' RACE reads and lists one entry per CDR3 protein. The repertoire holds just under 550,000 distinct CDR3 sequences, with approximately 11% as singletons. This CDR3 is built from 14 residues. V shed 6 bases, J shed 4 bases, and the junction held 4 bases outside the gene matches. This clonotype was counted at least ten times. Its cognate antigen is unknown. V and J are TRBV12-3 or TRBV12-4 and TRBJ1-4; TRBD1 agrees at 8 bases. This clonotype was obtained from a male donor with ankylosing spondylitis. Sequenced material: blood, either unsorted or a sorted T cell fraction (not recorded which). The CDR3 protein is CASRRQGHNEKLFF. CDR3 in DNA: TGTGCCAGCAGACGACAGGGGCATAATGAAAAACTGTTTTTT.